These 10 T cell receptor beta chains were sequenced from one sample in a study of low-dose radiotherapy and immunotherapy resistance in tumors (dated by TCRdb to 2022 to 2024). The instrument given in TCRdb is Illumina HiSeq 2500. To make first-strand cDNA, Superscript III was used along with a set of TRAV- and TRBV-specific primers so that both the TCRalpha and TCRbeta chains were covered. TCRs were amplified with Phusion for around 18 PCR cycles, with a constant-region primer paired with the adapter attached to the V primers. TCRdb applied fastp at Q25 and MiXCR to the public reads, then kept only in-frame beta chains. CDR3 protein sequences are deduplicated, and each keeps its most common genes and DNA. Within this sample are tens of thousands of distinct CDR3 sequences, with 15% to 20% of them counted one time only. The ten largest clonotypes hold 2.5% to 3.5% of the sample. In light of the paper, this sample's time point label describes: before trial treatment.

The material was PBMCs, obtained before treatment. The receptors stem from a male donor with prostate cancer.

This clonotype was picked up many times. CDR3 protein: CASSEGWAYEQYF. CDR3 in DNA: TGTGCCAGCAGTGAAGGTTGGGCCTACGAGCAGTACTTC. V and J are TRBV6-1 and TRBJ2-7, with D unclear. Germline CDR1 reads MNHNS; CDR2 reads SASEGT. With 1 base removed from V and 2 bases from J, the gap between germline ends came to 6 bases. This CDR3 spans 13 amino acids.

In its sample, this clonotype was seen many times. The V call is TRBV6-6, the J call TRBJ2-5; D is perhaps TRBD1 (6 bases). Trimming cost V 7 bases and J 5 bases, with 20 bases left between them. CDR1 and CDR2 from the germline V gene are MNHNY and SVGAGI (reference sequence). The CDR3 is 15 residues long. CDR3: CASNTGHHNSETQYF. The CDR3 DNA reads TGTGCCAGCAACACGGGACACCACAATTCGGAGACCCAGTACTTC.

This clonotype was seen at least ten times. CDR3: CASSYGTRLYEQYF. For the CDR3, the DNA is TGTGCCAGCAGTTACGGGACAAGACTCTACGAGCAGTACTTC. The gene calls are TRBV6-2 or TRBV6-3 and TRBJ2-7; D may be TRBD1 (6 bases). The germline V gene has CDR1 MNHEY and CDR2 SVGEGT. Trimming shortened V by 2 bases and J by 3 bases, and 11 bases separated the two germline ends. The CDR3 spans 14 residues.

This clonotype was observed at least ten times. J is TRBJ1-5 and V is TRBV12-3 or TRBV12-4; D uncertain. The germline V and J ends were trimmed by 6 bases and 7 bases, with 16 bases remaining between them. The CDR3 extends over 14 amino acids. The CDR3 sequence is CASSVGGLGQPQHF. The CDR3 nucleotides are TGTGCCAGCAGCGTTGGAGGGTTAGGGCAGCCCCAGCATTTT.

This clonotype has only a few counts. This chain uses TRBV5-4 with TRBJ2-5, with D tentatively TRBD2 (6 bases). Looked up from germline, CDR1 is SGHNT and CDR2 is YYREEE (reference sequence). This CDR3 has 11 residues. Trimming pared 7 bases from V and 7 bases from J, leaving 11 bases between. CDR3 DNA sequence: TGTGCCAGCGGTCTCGGGGGGACCCAGTACTTC. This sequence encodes CASGLGGTQYF.

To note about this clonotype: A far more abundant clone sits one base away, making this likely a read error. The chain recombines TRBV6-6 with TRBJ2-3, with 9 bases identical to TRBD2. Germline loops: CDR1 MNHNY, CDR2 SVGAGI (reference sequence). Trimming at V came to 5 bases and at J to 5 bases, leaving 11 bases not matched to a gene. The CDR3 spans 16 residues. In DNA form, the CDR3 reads TGTGCCAGCAGTGACGGACTAGCGTGGGGTGGAGATACGCAGTATTTT. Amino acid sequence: CASSDGLAWGGDTQYF.

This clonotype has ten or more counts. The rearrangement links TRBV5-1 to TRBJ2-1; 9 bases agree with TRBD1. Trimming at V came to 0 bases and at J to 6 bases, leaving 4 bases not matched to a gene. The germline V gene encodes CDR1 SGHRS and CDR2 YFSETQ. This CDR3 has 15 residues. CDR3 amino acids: CASSLEGTGSNEQFF. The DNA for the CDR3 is TGCGCCAGCAGCTTGGAGGGGACAGGGTCCAATGAGCAGTTCTTC.

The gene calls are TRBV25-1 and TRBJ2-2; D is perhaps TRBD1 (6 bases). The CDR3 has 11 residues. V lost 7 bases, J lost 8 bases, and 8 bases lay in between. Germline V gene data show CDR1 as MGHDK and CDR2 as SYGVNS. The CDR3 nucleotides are TGTGCCAGCATGGGACATGGGGAGCTGTTTTTT. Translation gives CASMGHGELFF.

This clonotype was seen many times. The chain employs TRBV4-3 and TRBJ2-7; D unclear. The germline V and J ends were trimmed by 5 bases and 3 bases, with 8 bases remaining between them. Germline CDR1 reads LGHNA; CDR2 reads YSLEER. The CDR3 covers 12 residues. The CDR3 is CASSSSNYEQYF. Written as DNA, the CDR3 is TGCGCCAGCAGCTCCTCCAACTACGAGCAGTACTTC.

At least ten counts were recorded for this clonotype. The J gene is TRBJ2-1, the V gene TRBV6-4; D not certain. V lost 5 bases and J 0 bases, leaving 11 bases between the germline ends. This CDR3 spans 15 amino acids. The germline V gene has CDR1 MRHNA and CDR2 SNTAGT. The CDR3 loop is CASSLVASSYNEQFF. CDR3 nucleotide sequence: TGTGCCAGCAGTCTAGTCGCAAGCTCCTACAATGAGCAGTTCTTC.